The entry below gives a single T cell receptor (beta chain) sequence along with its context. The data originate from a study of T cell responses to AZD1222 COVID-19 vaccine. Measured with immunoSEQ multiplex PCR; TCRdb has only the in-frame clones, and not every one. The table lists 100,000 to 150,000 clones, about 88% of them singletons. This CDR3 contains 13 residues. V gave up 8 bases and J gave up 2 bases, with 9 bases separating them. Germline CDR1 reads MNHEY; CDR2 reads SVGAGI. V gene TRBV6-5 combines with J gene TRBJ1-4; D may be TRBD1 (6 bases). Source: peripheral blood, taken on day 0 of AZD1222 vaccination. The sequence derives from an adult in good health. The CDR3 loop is CASEQGTNEKLFF. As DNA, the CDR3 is TGTGCCAGCGAACAGGGCACTAATGAAAAACTGTTTTTT.